This TCR beta chain was retrieved from a study of cytomegalovirus exposure and HLA in healthy donors. General study points: Rates of TCR association differed by HLA locus in a later analysis, with DRB1 highest and HLA-C lowest. TCR beta chains numbering approximately 150 were designated cytomegalovirus-associated. Later analysis reportedly placed an Asian-associated ancestry cluster below the roughly 690-donor mean in N-insertions.

Both 60 Vbeta primers and 13 Jbeta primers went into the PCR. Sequenced by immunoSEQ multiplex PCR; TCRdb stores in-frame clones only, minus some. The data contain under 200,000 clones, approximately 80% of them singletons. Healthy bone marrow donors made up the donor group. Note on this clone: Its matching antigen is unknown.

Germline assignment: CDR1 SNHLY and CDR2 FYNNEI. Trimming at V came to 5 bases and at J to 5 bases, leaving 6 bases not matched to a gene. The CDR3 has 15 amino acids. J is TRBJ2-5 and V is TRBV2; 12 nucleotides match TRBD1. The source is a woman aged 40 to 50 in good health and CMV-seropositive. The sample taken for sequencing was PBMCs. The CDR3 spells CASSPWDRGLETQYF. DNA for the CDR3: TGTGCCAGCAGTCCGTGGGACAGGGGGCTGGAGACCCAGTACTTC.